Shown below are 4 T cell receptor beta chains from a single sample sequenced in a study of blood T cell repertoires in COVID-19. Here immunoSEQ multiplex PCR was the method, and the copy in TCRdb shows in-frame clones only, minus some. The table includes 350,000 or so clones, more than 70% detected once. The sample consisted of PBMCs or T cells enriched from blood (not recorded which). The receptors stem from a woman in her twenties or thirties who had been exposed to COVID-19.

V is TRBV19 and J is TRBJ1-1; a possible D gene is TRBD1 (5 bases). Trimming removed 5 bases from V and 7 bases from J, with 20 bases in between. CDR1 is LNHDA, CDR2 SQIVND, per germline (reference sequence). The CDR3 runs 15 residues. Here the CDR3 reads CASSPPLGVGGEAFF. CDR3 DNA sequence: TGTGCCAGTAGTCCACCCCTAGGGGTAGGCGGTGAAGCTTTCTTT.

This chain links TRBV5-1 with TRBJ1-5, with unresolved D. Deletions cut 5 bases from V and 2 bases from J, with 8 bases between. Germline V gives CDR1 SGHRS, CDR2 YFSETQ. The CDR3 has 13 amino acids. CDR3 sequence: CASSPQGNQPQHF. As DNA, the CDR3 is TGCGCCAGCAGTCCTCAGGGCAATCAGCCCCAGCATTTT.

This chain joins TRBV4-1 and TRBJ2-7, with TRBD1 matching over 9 bases. V lost 0 bases and J lost 2; bases outside the gene matches: 8. The germline V gene has CDR1 MGHRA and CDR2 YSYEKL. The CDR3 is 17 residues long. The CDR3 loop reads CASSQDGGTGRTYEQYF. The CDR3 nucleotides are TGCGCCAGCAGCCAAGATGGGGGGACAGGGAGGACCTACGAGCAGTACTTC.

The rearrangement uses TRBV18 and TRBJ2-1, with 11 positions matching TRBD2. Looked up from germline, CDR1 is KGHSH and CDR2 is LQKENI. The CDR3 spans 14 residues. The V segment lost 3 bases and the J segment 8 bases; nucleotides outside the gene matches: 3. The CDR3 region is CASSPGLADDEQFF. CDR3 nucleotides: TGTGCCAGCTCACCGGGACTAGCGGACGATGAGCAGTTCTTC.